These T cell receptor beta chains were read from a single sample in a study of Ad26.COV2.S vaccination and SARS-CoV-2 variants. Libraries were prepared by immunoSEQ multiplex PCR; TCRdb keeps only in-frame clonotypes and omits some of them. The data contain 410,000 or so clones, roughly 90% of them singletons. The sequencing used peripheral blood, collected in a trial of Ad26.COV2.S vaccine versus placebo. The receptors were gathered from a person aged 18 to 65 who received the Ad26.COV2.S COVID-19 vaccine or a placebo. Both conserved end residues are trimmed from each CDR3.

v_gene,CDR3aa
TRBV10-1,ASSESRHIAGEGDTQY
TRBV21-1,ASSKSNRGERETQY
TRBV5-1,ASSLGHETGKNYGYT
TRBV7-9,ASSLEVGYSPLH
TRBV19,ASRRTTYNEQF
TRBV6-5,ASSLGQGRNQPQH
TRBV25-1,ASSVETYGYT
TRBV5-1,ASSLQGYGYT
TRBV4-3,ASSQARQGYTEAF
TRBV10-3,AISEGGVYEQY
TRBV19,ASTLRDKNIQY
TRBV5-1,ASSGGTVSYEQY
TRBV13,ASSLAPRGQAEAF
TRBV9,ASSPRQSGYNSPLH
TRBV4-3,ASSQGSQRGTNTGELF
TRBV7-2,ASSLVLSHGYT
TRBV6-2/TRBV6-3,ASSWGLGNQPQH
TRBV3-1/TRBV3-2,ASSQDPIIYGTEAF
TRBV7-9,ASSQRYEQY
TRBV4-3,ASSQDRSGELF
TRBV18,ASSQGRFYEQY
TRBV19,ASTTGQGTDTQY
TRBV2,ASRASGADEQF
TRBV9,ASSADTQY
TRBV27,ASAPGEGAANAEAF
TRBV6-2/TRBV6-3,ASSYGMSSSPLH
TRBV7-2,ASSLVSGGRYEQF
TRBV9,ASSVGQKNSPLH